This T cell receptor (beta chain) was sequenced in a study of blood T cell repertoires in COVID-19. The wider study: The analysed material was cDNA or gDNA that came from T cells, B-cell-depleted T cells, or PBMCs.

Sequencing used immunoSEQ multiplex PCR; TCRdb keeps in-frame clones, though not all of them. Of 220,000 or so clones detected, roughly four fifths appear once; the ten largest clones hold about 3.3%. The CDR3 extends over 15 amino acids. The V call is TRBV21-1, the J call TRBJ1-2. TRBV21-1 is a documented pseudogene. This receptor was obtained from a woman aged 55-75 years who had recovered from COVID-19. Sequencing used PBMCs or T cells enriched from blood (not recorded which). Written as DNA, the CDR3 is TGTGCCAGCAGCAAAGAAGGAGCGGCAGGTGAAGGCTACACCTTC. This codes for CASSKEGAAGEGYTF.